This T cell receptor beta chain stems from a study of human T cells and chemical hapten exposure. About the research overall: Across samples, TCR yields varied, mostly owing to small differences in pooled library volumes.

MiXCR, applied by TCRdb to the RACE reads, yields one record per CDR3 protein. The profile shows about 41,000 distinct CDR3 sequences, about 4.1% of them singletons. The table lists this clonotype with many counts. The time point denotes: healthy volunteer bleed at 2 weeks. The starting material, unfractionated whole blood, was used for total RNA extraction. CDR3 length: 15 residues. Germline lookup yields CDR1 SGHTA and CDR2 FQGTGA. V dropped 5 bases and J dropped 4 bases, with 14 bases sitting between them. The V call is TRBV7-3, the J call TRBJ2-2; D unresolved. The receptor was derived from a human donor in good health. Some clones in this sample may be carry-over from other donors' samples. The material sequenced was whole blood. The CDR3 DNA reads TGTGCCAGCAGCCTGGACCGTCGGCCCACCGGGGAGCTGTTTTTT. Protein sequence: CASSLDRRPTGELFF.